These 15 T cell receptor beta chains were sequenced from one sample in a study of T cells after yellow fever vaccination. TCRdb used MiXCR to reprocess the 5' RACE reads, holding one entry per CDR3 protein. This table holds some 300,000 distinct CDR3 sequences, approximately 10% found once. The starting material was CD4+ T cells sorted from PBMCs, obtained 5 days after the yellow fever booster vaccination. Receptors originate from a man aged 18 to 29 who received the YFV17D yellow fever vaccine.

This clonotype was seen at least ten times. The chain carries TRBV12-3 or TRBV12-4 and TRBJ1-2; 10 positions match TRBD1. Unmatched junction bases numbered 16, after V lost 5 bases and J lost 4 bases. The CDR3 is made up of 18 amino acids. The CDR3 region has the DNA TGTGCCAGCAGTCCAGGGGTCGGACAGGGGGGTTCTGGCTATGGCTACACCTTC. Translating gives CASSPGVGQGGSGYGYTF.

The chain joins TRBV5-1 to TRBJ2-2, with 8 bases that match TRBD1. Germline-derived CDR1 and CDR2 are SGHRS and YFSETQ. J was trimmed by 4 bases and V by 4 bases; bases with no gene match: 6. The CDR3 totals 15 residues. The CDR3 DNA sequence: TGCGCCAGCAGCGGGACGACAGGGGTCACCGGGGAGCTGTTTTTT. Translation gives CASSGTTGVTGELFF.

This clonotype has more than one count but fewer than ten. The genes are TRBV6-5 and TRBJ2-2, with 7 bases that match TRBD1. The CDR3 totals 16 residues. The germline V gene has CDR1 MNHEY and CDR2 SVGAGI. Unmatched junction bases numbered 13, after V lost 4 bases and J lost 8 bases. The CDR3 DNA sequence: TGTGCCAGCAGTTTCGCACAGGGGTCCCTCGTGGGGGAGCTGTTTTTT. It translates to CASSFAQGSLVGELFF.

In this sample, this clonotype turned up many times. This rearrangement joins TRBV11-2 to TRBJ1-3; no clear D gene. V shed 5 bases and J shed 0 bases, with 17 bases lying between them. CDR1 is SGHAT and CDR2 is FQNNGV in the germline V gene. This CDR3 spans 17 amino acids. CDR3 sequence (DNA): TGTGCCAGCAGCCGAAACCCCAAGGGCCTCTCTGGAAACACCATATATTTT. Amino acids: CASSRNPKGLSGNTIYF.

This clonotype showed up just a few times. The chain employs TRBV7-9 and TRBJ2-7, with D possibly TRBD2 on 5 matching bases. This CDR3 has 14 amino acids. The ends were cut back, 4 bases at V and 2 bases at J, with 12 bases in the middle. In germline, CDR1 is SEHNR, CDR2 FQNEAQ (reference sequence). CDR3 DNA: TGTGCCAGCAGCTCAGGACTGGTTACCTACGAGCAGTACGTC. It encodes CASSSGLVTYEQYV.

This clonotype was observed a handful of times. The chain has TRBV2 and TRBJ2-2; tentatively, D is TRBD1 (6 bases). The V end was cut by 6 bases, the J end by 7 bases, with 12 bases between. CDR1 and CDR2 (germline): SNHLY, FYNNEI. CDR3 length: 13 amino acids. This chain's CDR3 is CASRGTPHGELFF. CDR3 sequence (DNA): TGTGCCAGCAGGGGGACACCCCACGGGGAGCTGTTTTTT.

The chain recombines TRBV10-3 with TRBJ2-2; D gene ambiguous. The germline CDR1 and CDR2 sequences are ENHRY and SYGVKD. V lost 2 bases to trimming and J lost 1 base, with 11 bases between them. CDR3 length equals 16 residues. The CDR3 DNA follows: TGTGCCATCAGTGAGAGAGAGAGCAGGAACACCGGGGAGCTGTTTTTT. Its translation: CAISERESRNTGELFF.

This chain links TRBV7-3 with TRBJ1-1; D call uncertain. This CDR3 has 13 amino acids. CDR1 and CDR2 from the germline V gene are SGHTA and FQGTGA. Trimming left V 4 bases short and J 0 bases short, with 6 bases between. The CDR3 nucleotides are TGTGCCAGCAGCTCACACCTGAACACTGAAGCTTTCTTT. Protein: CASSSHLNTEAFF.

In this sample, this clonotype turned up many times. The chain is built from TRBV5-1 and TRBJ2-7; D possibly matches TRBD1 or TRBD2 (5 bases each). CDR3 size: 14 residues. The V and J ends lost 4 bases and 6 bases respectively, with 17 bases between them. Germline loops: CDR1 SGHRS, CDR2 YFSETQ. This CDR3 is CASSLIPGQGEQYF. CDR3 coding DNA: TGCGCCAGCAGCCTGATCCCGGGGCAAGGCGAGCAGTACTTC.

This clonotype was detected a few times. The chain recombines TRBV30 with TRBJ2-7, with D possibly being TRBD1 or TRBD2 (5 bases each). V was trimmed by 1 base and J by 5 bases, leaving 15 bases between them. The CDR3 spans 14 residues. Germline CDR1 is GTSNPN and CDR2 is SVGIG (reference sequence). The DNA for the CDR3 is TGTGCCTGGAGTGAGGCCGGGACCCCCGACGAGCAGTACTTC. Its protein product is CAWSEAGTPDEQYF. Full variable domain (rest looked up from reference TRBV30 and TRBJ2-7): SQTIHQWPATLVQPVGSPLSLECTVEGTSNPNLYWYRQAAGRGLQLLFYSVGIGQISSEVPQNLSASRPQDRQFILSSKKLLLSDSGFYLCAWSEAGTPDEQYFGPGTRLTVT.

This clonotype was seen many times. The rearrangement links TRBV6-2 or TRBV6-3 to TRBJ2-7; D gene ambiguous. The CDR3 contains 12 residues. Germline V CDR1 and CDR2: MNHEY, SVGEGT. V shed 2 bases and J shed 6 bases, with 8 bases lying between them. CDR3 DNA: TGTGCCAGCAGTTACCCGCCGGTCGAGCAGTACTTC. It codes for CASSYPPVEQYF.

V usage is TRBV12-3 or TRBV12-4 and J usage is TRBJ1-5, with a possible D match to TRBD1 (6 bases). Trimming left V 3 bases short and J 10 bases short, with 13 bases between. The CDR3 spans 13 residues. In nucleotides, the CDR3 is TGTGCCAGCAGTTTTACAGGGAGAAGACCCCAGCATTTT. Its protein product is CASSFTGRRPQHF.

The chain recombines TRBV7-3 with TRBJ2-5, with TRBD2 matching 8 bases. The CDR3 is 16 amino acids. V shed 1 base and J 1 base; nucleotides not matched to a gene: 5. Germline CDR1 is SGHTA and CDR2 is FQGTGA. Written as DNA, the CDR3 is TGTGCCAGCAGCTTAATGGGTGCGGGGGGCCAAGAGACCCAGTACTTC. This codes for CASSLMGAGGQETQYF.

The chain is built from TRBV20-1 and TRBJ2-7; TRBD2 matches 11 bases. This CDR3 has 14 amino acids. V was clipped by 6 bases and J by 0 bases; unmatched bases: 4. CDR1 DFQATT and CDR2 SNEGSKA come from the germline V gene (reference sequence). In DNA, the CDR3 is TGCAGTGCGCCCCTAGCGGGGGGCTCCTACGAGCAGTACTTC. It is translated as CSAPLAGGSYEQYF.

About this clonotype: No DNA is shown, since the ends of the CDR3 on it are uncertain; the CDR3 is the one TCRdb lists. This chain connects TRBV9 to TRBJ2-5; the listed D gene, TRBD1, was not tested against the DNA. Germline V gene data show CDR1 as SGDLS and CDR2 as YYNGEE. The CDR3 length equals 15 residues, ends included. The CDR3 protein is CASSVDSGQGETQYF.